The entry that follows covers one T cell receptor beta chain sequence. These data belong to a study of control samples from healthy donors and cancer patients. Sequencing used immunoSEQ multiplex PCR; TCRdb keeps in-frame clones, though not all of them. The sample has tens of thousands of clones, 75% to 90% seen once; the top ten hold around an eighth. This CDR3 spans 13 amino acids. J was trimmed by 3 bases and V by 7 bases; bases with no gene match: 5. Germline values: CDR1 LNHDA, CDR2 SQIVND (reference sequence). This clonotype was obtained from a man aged 55 to 69 with head and neck cancer. V is TRBV19 and J is TRBJ2-7, with TRBD1 identical over 8 bases. Sequencing used PBMCs. The CDR3 sequence: CASTGTGNYEQYF. CDR3 DNA: TGTGCCAGTACAGGGACAGGTAACTACGAGCAGTACTTC.